The clone carrying this T cell receptor beta chain was seen only a few times. Between the trimmed V and J ends, which lost 1 base and 2 bases, there was a span of 8 bases. In germline, CDR1 is DFQATT, CDR2 SNEGSKA (reference sequence). The CDR3 is made up of 13 amino acids. TCRdb used MiXCR to reprocess the 5' RACE reads, holding one entry per CDR3 protein. The data contain some 760,000 distinct CDR3 sequences, approximately 18% of them singletons. This specimen comes from a study of identical twins. Separately, the same data were catalogued under a study of T cells expressing NK-cell markers.

The clonotype was recovered from a woman aged 18-35 years in good health. Sequenced material: PBMCs. This chain uses TRBV20-1 with TRBJ1-2, with D unresolved. In DNA form, the CDR3 reads TGCAGTGCTAGAGTAACCGGGAACTATGGCTACACCTTC. Amino acid sequence: CSARVTGNYGYTF.